Listed here is a single T cell receptor beta chain. The antigen this receptor binds is unknown. It has no much larger one-base neighbor in the sample; base qualities were not kept. Inclusion was restricted to participants for whom at least one PBMC sample before ART initiation and at least two post-ART samples were available. Treatment was received in the United States of America by all participants with HIV. Cryopreserved samples of about 0.9-11 million PBMC were thawed and washed before DNA extraction. At the time of the earliest PBMC sample, participants with HIV were aged between about 20 and 60 years. PBMC samples from each participant spanned 1-4 timepoints before ART initiation and 2-8 timepoints after ART initiation, with a median of 7 samples. For every participant, serial HIV viral load, CD4+ T-cell count, ART history and demographic data were obtained. A Qiagen kit on a QIAcube was used to extract genomic DNA from unsorted PBMC, with samples processed in batches of 12.

This entry comes from a study of long-term antiretroviral therapy in people with HIV (dated by TCRdb to between 2021 and 2023). Broadly, across the study: The earliest samples were collected approximately a decade before the 2015 WHO recommendation for immediate ART, a period when ART was typically delayed until CD4 counts fell. Whether ART initiation and durable HIV suppression were associated with changes in peripheral blood TRB repertoire composition and diversity was tested in a retrospective serial study. A total of about 190 cryopreserved PBMC samples were contributed to the cohort by 30 adults with confirmed HIV infection, with samples collected serially over a mean of 6 years (range 1-12). About 35% of the 30 participants with HIV were female. No cross-contamination during QIAcube processing was shown when test extractions of a monoclonal T-cell line were performed alongside around 30 polyclonal samples.

Overall results and qualifications from the work: Inferences about post-ART repertoire changes are limited because no data were available on ART adherence, viral resistance or therapy changes. Because pre-ART samples had limited cell numbers, unsorted PBMC were profiled rather than sorted CD4+ and CD8+ T cells. Limited PBMC availability meant only the TCR beta chain was sequenced, without alpha chain pairing. The samples were dated from the mid-2000s to the late 2010s, and the ART regimens that were used may be less effective than current ART regimens. Expanded TRB clones identified before ART initiation dominated the repertoire at all time points, although this dominance fluctuated and declined in many PLHIV after ART. Starting ART was linked to a significant rise in TRB diversity, yet even with long-term ART the diversity remained significantly lower than in transplant donor controls. CDR3 length ranges in HIV repertoires were narrower than in controls, and network structure suggested an antigen-experienced repertoire with only a slight naive shift after ART.

The immunoSEQ hsTCRB v3.0 assay was used at survey level resolution for TRB variable region sequencing. The target sequencing depth for TRB was roughly 40,000-55,000 T-cell genomes per sample. TRB libraries were pooled and sequenced on an Illumina MiSeq using a v3 150-cycle kit. In the original analysis: Repertoire analysis ran in R within a reproducible Nextflow workflow covering QC, data transformation and analysis. LymphoSeq2, an R package for exploring AIRR-Seq data, was used to implement the custom analyses. A handful of samples yielding fewer than 5000 total TRB sequences were excluded, leaving 188 analyzed HIV repertoires. Among the approximately 180 retained HIV repertoires, 55 to 60 were collected before ART initiation and fewer than 150 were collected after ART initiation. Repertoires were downsampled to 5000 TRB nucleotide sequences, with summary statistics averaged over 100 downsampling iterations. The analysis kept only TRB sequences whose CDR3 regions were at least seven amino acids long. Two measures captured diversity: a Shannon entropy-derived clonality score and the Gini coefficient. In repertoire networks, the top 5000 CDR3 amino acid sequences were linked whenever an edit distance of one separated two sequences. For TRB CDR3 amino acid sequences, antigen specificity groups and MHC restriction were predicted with GLIPH2. CDR3 amino acid sequences were matched against VDJdb and McPAS-TCR to flag known CMV, EBV, HIV or tissue antigen associations. Pre-ART, post-ART and control groups were compared with Wilcoxon signed-rank tests and Holm-Bonferroni correction. The table comes from immuneACCESS by way of TCRdb, which keeps in-frame sequences with V and J called. Part of the clones is missing from these tables; in studies checked, under half for an unresolved V gene and the rest for unknown reasons. That table supplies the V and J calls and clone size; D and trimming were determined from the DNA. This sample lists 22,000 or so clones; around three quarters were detected once. 14% of the sample goes to the ten largest clones.

From cysteine to phenylalanine, the CDR3 is 15 amino acids long. Only the CDR3 DNA is retained, 45 bases long and in frame from the first base. The junction shows trimming of 5 bases on V and 4 bases on J, plus 15 bases between the germline ends. CDR1 and CDR2, looked up from the germline V gene, are SGHTA and FQGNSA. The sequences come from unsorted PBMCs, collected 2.9 years after starting antiretroviral therapy. The origin of this receptor is a woman in her 30s with HIV. The rearrangement joined TRBV7-2 to TRBJ1-5; no D gene call is confident. The CDR3 region reads CASSLQWGGNQPQHF. The nucleotides are TGTGCCAGCAGCCTCCAGTGGGGAGGAAATCAGCCCCAGCATTTT.